The clone carrying this T cell receptor beta chain has just a few counts. The sample belongs to a study of beta chain features in type 1 diabetes. Expressed TCRB transcripts were sequenced because the entire RNA isolate underwent reverse transcription. Sequenced by immunoSEQ multiplex PCR; TCRdb stores in-frame clones only, minus some. The repertoire holds a few hundred thousand clones, with 25% to 35% as singletons. Germline-derived CDR1 and CDR2 are SQVTM and ANQGSEA. This CDR3 comprises 15 residues. Trimming cost V 4 bases and J 0 bases, with 13 bases left between them. A CD45RO/CCR7/CD25/CD127/CD95/CD27 panel sorted naive, central memory, regulatory and stem cell-like memory CD4+ cells.

Sequencing used central memory CD4+ T cells from blood. This clonotype was sampled from a man between 25 and 39 years old in good health. The chain couples TRBV29-1 to TRBJ2-1; D gene ambiguous. This chain's CDR3 is CSVVMQWSSYNEQFF. The DNA of the CDR3 is TGCAGCGTTGTGATGCAGTGGAGCTCCTACAATGAGCAGTTCTTC.